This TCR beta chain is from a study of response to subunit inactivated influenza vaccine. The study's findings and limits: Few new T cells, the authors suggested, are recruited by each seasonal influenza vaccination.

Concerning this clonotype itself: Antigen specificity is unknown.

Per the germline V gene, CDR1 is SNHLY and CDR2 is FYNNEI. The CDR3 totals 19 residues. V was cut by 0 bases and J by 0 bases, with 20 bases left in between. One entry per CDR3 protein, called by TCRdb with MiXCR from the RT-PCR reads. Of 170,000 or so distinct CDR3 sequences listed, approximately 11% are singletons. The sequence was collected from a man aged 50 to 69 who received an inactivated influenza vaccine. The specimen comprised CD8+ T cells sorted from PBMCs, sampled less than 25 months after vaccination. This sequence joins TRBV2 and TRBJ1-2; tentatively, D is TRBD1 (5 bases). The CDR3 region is CASSEALWDAQGANYGYTF. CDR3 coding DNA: TGTGCCAGCAGTGAAGCGCTTTGGGACGCTCAGGGAGCTAACTATGGCTACACCTTC. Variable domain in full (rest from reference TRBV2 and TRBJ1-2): EPEVTQTPSHQVTQMGQEVILRCVPISNHLYFYWYRQILGQKVEFLVSFYNNEISEKSEIFDDQFSVERPDGSNFTLKIRSTKLEDSAMYFCASSEALWDAQGANYGYTFGSGTRLTVV.